The following is a TCR beta chain sequence with its context. The antigen remains unidentified. After removal of 3 bases from V and 4 bases from J, the junction contained 4 bases not matched to a gene. The CDR3 is made up of 15 amino acids. Germline CDR1 and CDR2: MRHNA and SNTAGT. Sequencing was performed with immunoSEQ multiplex PCR; in TCRdb, only in-frame clones are kept and a portion is missing. Counted here are some 9,600 clones, approximately 87% occurring once; the ten biggest clones make up 9.9%. This entry is derived from a study of graft-versus-host responses after intestinal transplantation. Study at large: Following induction with anti-thymocyte globulin, all recipients were given tacrolimus and steroids for around three years.

Study-level results: The highest levels of circulating GvH clones went along with early declines in HvG clones after transplant. There were GvH clones found in recipient marrow, and some of them appeared first in ileum or blood.

The TCR was taken from a human patient who received an intestinal transplant, so some T cells may come from the graft donor. The chain carries TRBV6-4 and TRBJ2-3; TRBD2 matches 10 bases. Material: PBMCs, obtained 242 days after intestinal transplant. In DNA, the CDR3 is TGTGCCAGCAGTGAGGCACTAGCGGGACCAGATACGCAGTATTTT. Amino acid sequence: CASSEALAGPDTQYF.